Listed here is a single T cell receptor beta chain. Via MiXCR, TCRdb re-called the 5' RACE reads, giving one row per CDR3 protein. This sample has a few hundred thousand distinct CDR3 sequences, with around a tenth found just once. These data come from a study of T-cell memory formation after mild COVID-19. Trimming shortened V by 3 bases and J by 3 bases, and 11 bases separated the two germline ends. This CDR3 region has 14 residues. Germline CDR1 SGHDN, CDR2 FVKESK. The V call is TRBV14, the J call TRBJ1-1; D ambiguous. The specimen sequenced was PBMCs or a T cell subset sorted from them (not recorded which). The sequence was collected from a man between 18 and 35 years old who had mild COVID-19 (a few samples of this study predate the infection). Cell type and time point are not known. This CDR3 is CASSHRGRDTEAFF. Written as DNA, the CDR3 is TGTGCCAGCAGCCACCGGGGAAGGGACACTGAAGCTTTCTTT.